Following are 26 T cell receptor beta chains from one sample sequenced in a study (dated by TCRdb to about 2016). The library relied on RT-PCR. Sequencer: Illumina MiSeq. TCRdb reworked the public reads: Q25 trimming with fastp, MiXCR clone assembly, productive beta chains retained. Entries that share a CDR3 protein sequence are merged under the most common genes and DNA. The sample has 650,000 to 800,000 distinct CDR3 sequences on record, 12% to 15% of them singletons. The ten most abundant clones make up about 3.9% of the sample. The sequencing sample was made of memory CD4+ T cells from blood. Receptors were obtained from a female donor in good health, serving as a healthy control.

The chain carries TRBV7-2 and TRBJ2-2, with TRBD2 matching over 11 bases. This CDR3 has 16 residues. Losses at the gene ends were 5 bases for V and 3 bases for J; bases not matched to a gene: 5. In germline, CDR1 is SGHTA, CDR2 FQGNSA. Written as DNA, the CDR3 is TGTGCCAGCAGCCTGGGACTAGCGGCCTACACCGGGGAGCTGTTTTTT. Translated, it gives CASSLGLAAYTGELFF.

Many counts were recorded for this clonotype. The chain couples TRBV20-1 to TRBJ2-3; 7 nucleotides match TRBD2. Germline CDR1 reads DFQATT; CDR2 reads SNEGSKA (reference sequence). The CDR3 covers 11 residues. Unmatched junction bases numbered 1, after V lost 4 bases and J lost 6 bases. The CDR3 region is CSAKLADTQYF. In DNA, the CDR3 is TGCAGTGCTAAACTAGCGGATACGCAGTATTTT.

The sample holds a few counts of this clonotype. The chain has TRBV6-2 or TRBV6-3 and TRBJ2-7; TRBD2 agrees at 10 bases. Trimming took 6 bases from V and 2 from J; bases not matched to a gene: 7. Germline CDR1 is MNHEY and CDR2 is SVGEGT. CDR3 length: 15 amino acids. The CDR3 here is CASREEGTSAYEQYF. CDR3 in DNA: TGTGCCAGCAGGGAAGAGGGGACTAGCGCCTACGAGCAGTACTTC.

In its sample, this clonotype was seen many times. The chain uses TRBV28 and TRBJ2-1, with TRBD2 matching over 12 bases. V lost 8 bases, J lost 5 bases, and 4 bases stayed unmatched. CDR3 length: 14 amino acids. Germline CDR1 is MDHEN and CDR2 is SYDVKM. The chain's CDR3 is CASRLAGANNEQFF. CDR3 in DNA: TGTGCCAGCCGACTAGCGGGAGCGAACAATGAGCAGTTCTTC.

The chain joins TRBV4-3 to TRBJ1-2; D remains ambiguous. Germline CDR1 is LGHNA and CDR2 is YSLEER. With 4 bases removed from V and 0 bases from J, the gap between germline ends came to 12 bases. The CDR3 contains 15 residues. CDR3 region: CASSLRTEPNYGYTF. As DNA, the CDR3 is TGCGCCAGCAGCCTCCGGACGGAACCTAACTATGGCTACACCTTC.

This clonotype was seen only a few times. V is TRBV12-3 or TRBV12-4 and J is TRBJ1-2; the D is unclear. CDR3 size: 14 residues. V dropped 1 base and J dropped 4 bases, with 10 bases sitting between them. The DNA for the CDR3 is TGTGCCAGCAGTTTAGTTGATTGGGGCTATGGCTACACCTTC. It codes for CASSLVDWGYGYTF.

There are many counts of this clonotype. J is TRBJ2-1 and V is TRBV5-1; D tentatively reads TRBD1 or TRBD2 (5 bases each). Per germline, CDR1 SGHRS and CDR2 YFSETQ. The CDR3 is 16 residues long. V was pared by 4 bases and J by 9 bases, with 23 bases between. CDR3 in amino acids: CASSLRGRELSSEQFF. DNA of the CDR3: TGCGCCAGCAGCCTTCGCGGCAGGGAGTTGTCAAGTGAGCAGTTCTTC.

The genes are TRBV7-3 and TRBJ2-3; perhaps TRBD1 as D (7 bases). Trimming took 0 bases from V and 5 from J, leaving 21 bases between them. The germline gives CDR1 SGHTA, CDR2 FQGTGA. This CDR3 spans 18 amino acids. CDR3 sequence: CASSLTPRRGPGQDTQYF. For the CDR3, the DNA is TGTGCCAGCAGCTTAACGCCCCGGAGGGGGCCTGGGCAAGATACGCAGTATTTT.

This clonotype was recorded a few times. The chain couples TRBV20-1 to TRBJ2-7; D unclear. The CDR3 has 10 amino acids. Germline V lookup: CDR1 DFQATT, CDR2 SNEGSKA (reference sequence). V was cut by 7 bases and J by 1 base, with 5 bases left in between. The CDR3 protein is CSGFSYEQYF. The CDR3 DNA follows: TGCAGTGGTTTTTCCTACGAGCAGTACTTC.

V and J are TRBV30 and TRBJ2-4; D is unclear. This CDR3 contains 12 residues. The V and J ends lost 0 bases and 8 bases respectively, with 8 bases between them. Germline V lookup: CDR1 GTSNPN, CDR2 SVGIG (reference sequence). CDR3 DNA sequence: TGTGCCTGGAGTGTAGTCCGAGACATTCAGTACTTC. This translates into CAWSVVRDIQYF.

The chain combines TRBV7-6 with TRBJ2-1; 7 bases are shared with TRBD1. The germline CDR1 and CDR2 sequences are SGHVS and FNYEAQ. This CDR3 comprises 16 residues. Trimming at V came to 1 base and at J to 4 bases, leaving 7 bases not matched to a gene. Written as DNA, the CDR3 is TGTGCCAGCAGCTTAGAAGGAGACAGGGCATACAATGAGCAGTTCTTC. Its protein is CASSLEGDRAYNEQFF.

This chain connects TRBV7-2 to TRBJ2-1, with 10 bases matching TRBD2. Germline values: CDR1 SGHTA, CDR2 FQGNSA. Trimming at V came to 1 base and at J to 9 bases, leaving 6 bases not matched to a gene. The CDR3 spans 15 residues. The CDR3 DNA follows: TGTGCCAGCAGCTTAGGTGGGGCTAGCGGGGGTGAGCAGTTCTTC. This sequence encodes CASSLGGASGGEQFF.

The V and J genes are TRBV29-1 and TRBJ2-1; the D call may be TRBD1 or TRBD2 (5 bases each). Trimming removed 3 bases at V and 3 bases at J, with 12 bases between. The CDR3 length is 14 residues. Germline-derived CDR1 and CDR2 are SQVTM and ANQGSEA. Here the CDR3 reads CSVEKGRSYNEQFF. CDR3 bases: TGCAGCGTTGAGAAGGGACGGAGCTACAATGAGCAGTTCTTC.

This clonotype was counted many times. CDR3 bases: TGTGCCAGCAGCTTAGGACAGGGACCCTATGGCTACACCTTC. Translating gives CASSLGQGPYGYTF. The chain joins TRBV7-9 to TRBJ1-2, with 7 positions matching TRBD1. The length of the CDR3 is 14 residues. V shed 1 base, J shed 4 bases, and the junction held 3 bases outside the gene matches. Germline CDR1 is SEHNR and CDR2 is FQNEAQ (reference sequence).

The chain recombines TRBV7-2 with TRBJ2-4, with 16 bases identical to TRBD2. J gave up 0 bases and V 4 bases, and 6 bases lay outside the gene matches. This CDR3 is built from 19 residues. Germline values: CDR1 SGHTA, CDR2 FQGNSA. The CDR3 DNA reads as TGTGCCAGCAGCTCCCAGGGACTAGCGGGAGGGTTAGCCAAAAACATTCAGTACTTC. Encoded protein: CASSSQGLAGGLAKNIQYF.

This clonotype came up a few times. This chain links TRBV7-2 with TRBJ2-3; 7 positions agree with TRBD1. Germline V lookup: CDR1 SGHTA, CDR2 FQGNSA. This CDR3 spans 14 amino acids. V shed 4 bases and J 3 bases; nucleotides not matched to a gene: 4. CDR3 coding DNA: TGTGCCAGCAGCTACGACAGGGTGACAGATACGCAGTATTTT. Its protein is CASSYDRVTDTQYF.

The V call is TRBV12-5, the J call TRBJ2-1; 7 nucleotides align to TRBD1. This CDR3 has 14 amino acids. Germline V gives CDR1 LGHNT, CDR2 FRNRAP. Germline trimming cut 1 base from V and 8 bases from J; bases unmatched to any gene: 5. The CDR3 spells CASGLGQGLYEQFF. DNA of the CDR3: TGTGCTAGTGGTTTGGGACAGGGATTATATGAGCAGTTCTTC.

The count of this clonotype is one. This sequence joins TRBV5-6 and TRBJ2-7, with a tentative D call TRBD1 (6 bases). The CDR3 consists of 14 residues. V was trimmed by 2 bases and J by 3 bases, leaving 12 bases between them. Germline lookup yields CDR1 SGHDT and CDR2 YYEEEE. This chain's CDR3 is CASSFGTLVYEQYF. DNA of the CDR3: TGTGCCAGCAGCTTTGGGACATTGGTCTACGAGCAGTACTTC.

V is TRBV7-2 and J is TRBJ1-5; TRBD1 might be the D (6 bases). CDR3 length: 14 residues. Germline assignment: CDR1 SGHTA and CDR2 FQGNSA. V gave up 5 bases and J gave up 8 bases, with 16 bases separating them. The CDR3, as DNA: TGTGCCAGCAGCCCCCAAACAGGGACGGAGCCCCAGCATTTT. It translates to CASSPQTGTEPQHF.

The rearrangement links TRBV20-1 to TRBJ1-2; 7 nucleotides match TRBD1. Germline V gene lookup returns CDR1 DFQATT and CDR2 SNEGSKA (reference sequence). There are 13 residues in the CDR3. V was clipped by 3 bases and J by 7 bases; unmatched bases: 8. Here the CDR3 reads CSASRFRGIGYTF. For the CDR3, the DNA is TGCAGTGCTAGTCGATTCAGGGGGATTGGCTACACCTTC.

The chain has TRBV6-5 and TRBJ1-1, with D perhaps TRBD1 (6 bases). Germline values: CDR1 MNHEY, CDR2 SVGAGI. With 1 base removed from V and 1 base from J, the gap between germline ends came to 19 bases. This CDR3 comprises 18 residues. This chain's CDR3 is CASSYWLGGGRENTEAFF. Written as DNA, the CDR3 is TGTGCCAGCAGTTACTGGTTAGGGGGGGGAAGGGAGAACACTGAAGCTTTCTTT.

This rearrangement joins TRBV6-5 to TRBJ2-7; D may be TRBD1 or TRBD2 (5 bases each). V gave up 8 bases and J gave up 5 bases, with 19 bases separating them. The CDR3 runs 14 residues. Looked up from germline, CDR1 is MNHEY and CDR2 is SVGAGI. CDR3 residues: CASSPRGDGDEQYF. In DNA, the CDR3 is TGTGCCAGCTCACCACGAGGGGACGGCGACGAGCAGTACTTC.

This clonotype was recorded at least ten times. CDR3 nucleotide sequence: TGCGCCGGGGGGACAGGGGACCCTCGTAATGAAAAACTGTTTTTT. It is translated as CAGGTGDPRNEKLFF. This rearrangement joins TRBV4-1 to TRBJ1-4, with 10 bases identical to TRBD1. The germline V gene encodes CDR1 MGHRA and CDR2 YSYEKL. V trimming: 11 bases; J trimming: 4 bases; junction bases outside the gene matches: 10. The CDR3 length is 15 residues.

The table lists this clonotype with many counts. The chain joins TRBV4-3 to TRBJ1-2; D not certain. V was trimmed by 3 bases and J by 0 bases, leaving 11 bases between them. The germline V gene has CDR1 LGHNA and CDR2 YSLEER. The CDR3 covers 15 residues. The CDR3 spells CASSQAALSNYGYTF. The CDR3 nucleotides are TGCGCCAGCAGCCAGGCGGCCCTATCTAACTATGGCTACACCTTC.

The chain links TRBV5-1 to TRBJ2-7; 10 bases fit TRBD1. V trimming: 9 bases; J trimming: 7 bases; junction bases outside the gene matches: 16. CDR1 and CDR2 from the germline V gene are SGHRS and YFSETQ. The CDR3 sequence is 15 residues long. DNA of the CDR3: TGCGCCACCTACCCGGGTCCCGGGACAGGGGAAGAGCAGTACTTC. Protein product: CATYPGPGTGEEQYF.

The chain combines TRBV6-2 or TRBV6-3 with TRBJ2-1; 14 bases line up with TRBD2. This CDR3 is built from 16 residues. After removal of 6 bases from V and 9 bases from J, the junction contained 10 bases not matched to a gene. Germline V gene lookup returns CDR1 MNHEY and CDR2 SVGEGT. The DNA of the CDR3 is TGTGCCAGCAGCCTCCAGACTAGCGGGAGGGCCGGTGAGCAGTTCTTC. It specifies CASSLQTSGRAGEQFF.